What follows are 20 T cell receptor beta chains derived from one specimen sequenced in a study of radiation and T cells in renal cell carcinoma. The method was immunoSEQ multiplex PCR; TCRdb's version includes in-frame clones alone and lacks a portion of them. The sample shows roughly 90,000 clones, approximately 86% of them seen only once. Described time point: blood 4 weeks post-SBRT, at nephrectomy. As for treatment: 15 Gy SBRT to primary tumor, nephrectomy 4 weeks later. The specimen comprised blood, sampled from a patient whose treatment included radiotherapy and nephrectomy. All receptors come from a man aged 50-60 years with renal cell carcinoma.

The CDR3 here is CASSPGTGVNYGYTF. CDR3 nucleotides: TGTGCCAGCAGCCCCGGGACAGGGGTAAACTATGGCTACACCTTC. V gene TRBV7-2 combines with J gene TRBJ1-2, with 10 bases matching TRBD1. CDR1 is SGHTA, CDR2 FQGNSA, per germline. The CDR3 spans 15 residues. The V gene end was trimmed by 5 bases and the J gene end by 2 bases; junction bases not matched to a gene: 5.

The chain links TRBV25-1 to TRBJ1-2; D ambiguous. This CDR3 region has 13 residues. The V end lost 3 bases, the J end lost 8 bases, and 13 bases lay between the germline ends. The V gene's germline CDR1 is MGHDK and CDR2 SYGVNS. The CDR3 sequence is CASSDSYRDGYTF. Written as DNA, the CDR3 is TGTGCCAGCAGTGATTCTTACAGAGACGGCTACACCTTC.

The CDR3 coding sequence is TGCGCCAGCGACCCGACAGGGGACACCGGGGAGCTGTTTTTT. Protein: CASDPTGDTGELFF. V is TRBV5-1 and J is TRBJ2-2; the match to TRBD1 covers 8 bases. The CDR3 loop spans 14 amino acids. V lost 7 bases and J lost 3; bases outside the gene matches: 5. CDR1 and CDR2 (germline): SGHRS, YFSETQ.

The CDR3 DNA sequence: TGTGCCAGCAGTGGGCAGGGGATATGGAACACCATATATTTT. Amino acids: CASSGQGIWNTIYF. V usage is TRBV2 and J usage is TRBJ1-3, with a possible D match to TRBD1 (6 bases). Trimming cost V 4 bases and J 7 bases, with 14 bases left between them. Germline V gene data show CDR1 as SNHLY and CDR2 as FYNNEI. CDR3 length: 14 amino acids.

The chain carries TRBV6-5 and TRBJ1-1; D not resolved. Between the trimmed V and J ends, which lost 2 bases and 3 bases, there was a span of 10 bases. Germline V gene data show CDR1 as MNHEY and CDR2 as SVGAGI. This CDR3 contains 14 residues. The CDR3 region has the DNA TGTGCCAGCAGTTACCGTCCCGGGGACACTGAAGCTTTCTTT. Encoded protein: CASSYRPGDTEAFF.

This clone came up a few times. The V gene is TRBV30, the J gene TRBJ1-2; D is undetermined. Trimming took off 4 bases at V and 8 bases at J, with 14 bases between the two ends. Per the germline V gene, CDR1 is GTSNPN and CDR2 is SVGIG (reference sequence). The CDR3 is 12 residues long. CDR3 sequence (DNA): TGTGCCTGGAATTCGGGGTCCGGCGGCTACACCTTC. Its translation: CAWNSGSGGYTF. The full variable domain, with the rest looked up from reference TRBV30 and TRBJ1-2, is SQTIHQWPATLVQPVGSPLSLECTVEGTSNPNLYWYRQAAGRGLQLLFYSVGIGQISSEVPQNLSASRPQDRQFILSSKKLLLSDSGFYLCAWNSGSGGYTFGSGTRLTVV.

The chain combines TRBV5-1 with TRBJ2-1, with D possibly being TRBD1 (6 bases). CDR1 and CDR2 from the germline V gene are SGHRS and YFSETQ. This CDR3 contains 13 residues. V lost 0 bases, J lost 6 bases, and 7 bases lay in between. The CDR3: CASSLGQVNEQFF. CDR3 sequence (DNA): TGCGCCAGCAGCTTGGGACAGGTCAATGAGCAGTTCTTC.

The chain recombines TRBV7-2 with TRBJ1-4; D not resolved. The CDR3 length is 16 residues. CDR1 is SGHTA and CDR2 is FQGNSA in the germline V gene. Trimming took 1 base from V and 8 from J, leaving 17 bases between them. The CDR3 bases are TGTGCCAGCAGCTTAGTTTTGGGGTCGGAGAGAGAAAAACTGTTTTTT. It codes for CASSLVLGSEREKLFF.

The chain recombines TRBV2 with TRBJ2-1; TRBD2 agrees at 9 bases. CDR1 and CDR2 from the germline V gene are SNHLY and FYNNEI. The junction had 12 bases not matched to a gene; V was cut back by 6 bases and J by 6 bases. There are 16 residues in the CDR3. The CDR3 nucleotides are TGTGCCAGCAGCGTTGGGACTAGCCCTTCGGGCAATGAGCAGTTCTTC. As protein: CASSVGTSPSGNEQFF.

The rearrangement links TRBV10-3 to TRBJ1-1; no reliable D call. V lost 0 bases and J 4 bases, leaving 12 bases between the germline ends. The CDR3 is made up of 15 amino acids. Germline V gene data show CDR1 as ENHRY and CDR2 as SYGVKD. The CDR3 region is CAISESDPPGTEAFF. DNA for the CDR3: TGTGCCATCAGTGAGTCCGACCCCCCAGGCACTGAAGCTTTCTTT.

The rearrangement links TRBV2 to TRBJ2-2; 8 bases line up with TRBD1. V gave up 6 bases and J gave up 8 bases; unmatched junction bases: 2. In germline, CDR1 is SNHLY, CDR2 FYNNEI. The CDR3 totals 12 residues. CDR3 DNA sequence: TGTGCCAGCAGCGGGGACAGGGGGGAGCTGTTTTTT. It encodes CASSGDRGELFF.

The rearrangement uses TRBV27 and TRBJ2-7, with D maybe TRBD2 (6 bases). V was trimmed by 3 bases and J by 11 bases, leaving 14 bases between them. Looked up from germline, CDR1 is MNHEY and CDR2 is SMNVEV (reference sequence). The CDR3 extends over 12 amino acids. The CDR3 DNA follows: TGTGCCAGCAGTTTCTCCGGGAGCGCCAAGTACTTC. Translation gives CASSFSGSAKYF.

This clone came up a few times. The V call is TRBV5-1, the J call TRBJ2-5; tentatively, D is TRBD1 (6 bases). This CDR3 comprises 15 residues. The V and J ends lost 4 bases and 3 bases respectively, with 16 bases between them. Germline CDR1 reads SGHRS; CDR2 reads YFSETQ. The CDR3 reads CASSPMPGQEETQYF. The CDR3 nucleotides are TGCGCCAGCAGCCCGATGCCGGGACAAGAAGAGACCCAGTACTTC.

The V call is TRBV12-5, the J call TRBJ2-2; D tentatively fits TRBD1 or TRBD2 (5 bases each). Per germline, CDR1 LGHNT and CDR2 FRNRAP. This CDR3 has 14 residues. V lost 8 bases, J lost 2 bases, and 12 bases lay in between. The DNA for the CDR3 is TGTGCTAGTAGCCGGGACGGTAACACCGGGGAGCTGTTTTTT. It yields the protein CASSRDGNTGELFF.

The chain recombines TRBV6-6 with TRBJ2-3; D is uncertain. V gave up 3 bases and J gave up 5 bases, with 6 bases separating them. Germline V CDR1 and CDR2: MNHNY, SVGAGI (reference sequence). The CDR3 is made up of 12 amino acids. For the CDR3, the DNA is TGTGCCAGCAGTTATCTGGTAGATACGCAGTATTTT. Its protein is CASSYLVDTQYF.

Concerning this clone: The sample has other DNA sequences that encode this CDR3 too. The genes are TRBV19 and TRBJ2-7; no clear D. CDR3 length: 12 residues. Germline V gives CDR1 LNHDA, CDR2 SQIVND (reference sequence). V lost 1 base and J lost 3, with 4 bases in between. The CDR3 loop reads CASSIGGYEQYF. The CDR3 DNA is TGTGCCAGTAGTATAGGTGGCTACGAGCAGTACTTC. The full variable domain, in which reference TRBV19 and TRBJ2-7 provide the parts outside the CDR3, is DGGITQSPKYLFRKEGQNVTLSCEQNLNHDAMYWYRQDPGQGLRLIYYSQIVNDFQKGDIAEGYSVSREKKESFPLTVTSAQKNPTAFYLCASSIGGYEQYFGPGTRLTVT.

This chain joins TRBV7-2 and TRBJ1-4; D uncertain. The germline V gene has CDR1 SGHTA and CDR2 FQGNSA. The CDR3 runs 12 residues. V lost 1 base to trimming and J lost 11 bases, with 8 bases between them. The CDR3, as DNA: TGTGCCAGCAGCTTAGGAGGTGGGAAACTGTTTTTT. Its translation: CASSLGGGKLFF.

The chain links TRBV7-2 to TRBJ1-5; the D gene is possibly TRBD1 (5 bases). The CDR3 runs to 16 residues. The germline CDR1 and CDR2 sequences are SGHTA and FQGNSA. Trimming left V 3 bases short and J 0 bases short, with 12 bases between. DNA for the CDR3: TGTGCCAGCAGCTTCGGAGGGACTTATAGCAATCAGCCCCAGCATTTT. It specifies CASSFGGTYSNQPQHF.

J is TRBJ1-6 and V is TRBV5-1; 8 bases are shared with TRBD1. The CDR3 runs 17 residues. With V trimmed by 4 bases and J by 0 bases, 6 bases remained unmatched. Germline CDR1 SGHRS, CDR2 YFSETQ. The DNA for the CDR3 is TGCGCCAGCAGCATCGGGACAGGAAGCTCCTATAATTCACCCCTCCACTTT. This codes for CASSIGTGSSYNSPLHF.

The gene calls are TRBV5-5 and TRBJ2-5, with D tentatively TRBD2 (5 bases). The CDR3 is 13 residues long. Germline V gene lookup returns CDR1 SGHKS and CDR2 YYEKEE (reference sequence). The V and J ends lost 3 bases and 5 bases respectively, with 11 bases between them. CDR3: CASSSYTGETQYF. Written as DNA, the CDR3 is TGTGCCAGCAGCTCGTATACGGGGGAGACCCAGTACTTC.